This TCR beta chain was captured in a study of blood T cells in healthy people across ages (dated by TCRdb to between 2014 and 2017). Notes on the research overall: In model experiments, template switching captured roughly one uniquely barcoded TCR beta cDNA molecule for every two T cells. The study measured age-related changes in TCR beta repertoire diversity using deep sequencing normalized with unique cDNA molecular identifiers. Four age groups were formed from the donors: young (average about 15 years), middle-aged (approximately 39), aged (approximately 60) and long-lived (roughly 81). To avoid experimental bias, donors of different ages were randomly spread across the sequencing lanes. Using the same blood draw, the study looked at two additional independent replicas of 1 million unique cDNA reads for two donors, one aged 18 to 29 and the other aged 80 or older.

Donors were a few dozen systemically healthy Caucasian individuals from Russia aged roughly 6 to 90 years. Roughly 10 milliliters of peripheral blood were drawn from each donor into EDTA-treated Vacutainer tubes. Ficoll-Paque density-gradient centrifugation was used to isolate PBMCs, with at least 7 million per sample. Trizol reagent was used to extract total RNA from PBMCs, with at least 6 micrograms per sample. Naive CD45RAhigh/CD27high T cell percentages were measured by flow cytometry on a PBMC aliquot from every donor. Comment on this clonotype: The clone's antigen remains unknown. It has no much larger one-base neighbor in the sample; base qualities were not kept.

Libraries were constructed by 5' RACE. TCRdb lists the instrument as Illumina HiSeq 2500. The second PCR ran for about 7 to 11 cycles and used a J-beta primer mix along with a sample-barcoded 5' primer. A unique molecular identifier was introduced onto each TCR beta cDNA molecule by a template-switch 5' adaptor carrying 12 random nucleotides. At least 3 million CDR3-containing paired-end reads were obtained from each sample. The Mint cDNA synthesis kit, primed by a TRBC-specific oligonucleotide, was used to synthesize first-strand cDNA from all RNA. All cDNA was treated with uracil-DNA glycosylase and then went through a first 18-cycle PCR with the universal primers M1SS and BC2_uni_R. Under the source paper's analysis protocol: Each sample was normalized by randomly selecting 1 million high-quality reads, each carrying a distinct molecular identifier. Instead of being binned into consensus sequences, reads that shared molecular identifiers were thrown out. MiTCR, set to a Q25 quality threshold and the strictest error-elimination algorithm, was used for CDR3 identification, clonotype clustering and error correction. A nonparametric unseen species model with Euler transformation was used to estimate a lower bound on total TCR beta diversity. The raw public data were reprocessed by TCRdb itself: fastp quality trimming at Q25, MiXCR clonotype calling, in-frame beta chains only. Duplicate CDR3 protein sequences are folded into a single record with the most common DNA and genes. The V and J calls were not made by the authors but by TCRdb's processing. The sample profile shows some 1,500,000 distinct CDR3 sequences; approximately 43% of them were found once. About 4% of the sample comes from the top ten.

What the study reported, not specific to this receptor: Estimates of total diversity based on one million sequenced T cells were considered lower bounds and underestimates. As age increased, observed TCR beta diversity per million T cells dropped in a roughly linear way, and a significant reduction was already evident by age about 40. Because the CMV infection status of the donors was unknown, age-related changes in expanded clonotypes may potentially have been confounded. Bulk unsorted PBMC profiling prevented conclusive comparison of naive and antigen-experienced compartments. The long-lived group showed more naive CD4+ T cells, fewer expanded clones and increased TCR diversity than the aged group, suggesting age selection. There was a strong correlation between observed TCR beta diversity and the percentage of naive T cells measured by flow cytometry.

The junction carries 21 bases between V and J, which are trimmed by 5 bases and 6 bases respectively. The CDR3, cysteine through phenylalanine, is 17 amino acids long. Solely the CDR3 DNA is kept, with 51 bases framed from the first base. CDR1 and CDR2, per the germline V gene, are SGDLS and YYNGEE. The sequence derives from a woman aged 18-29 years in good health. Material for sequencing was blood. Here the chain combines TRBV9 and TRBJ1-6, and the D gene may be TRBD1, 6 bases matching. The sequenced DNA: TGTGCCAGCAGTCCCCAGCGGGGAGGGGGACTTAATTCACCCCTCCACTTT. Translated, it reads CASSPQRGGGLNSPLHF.